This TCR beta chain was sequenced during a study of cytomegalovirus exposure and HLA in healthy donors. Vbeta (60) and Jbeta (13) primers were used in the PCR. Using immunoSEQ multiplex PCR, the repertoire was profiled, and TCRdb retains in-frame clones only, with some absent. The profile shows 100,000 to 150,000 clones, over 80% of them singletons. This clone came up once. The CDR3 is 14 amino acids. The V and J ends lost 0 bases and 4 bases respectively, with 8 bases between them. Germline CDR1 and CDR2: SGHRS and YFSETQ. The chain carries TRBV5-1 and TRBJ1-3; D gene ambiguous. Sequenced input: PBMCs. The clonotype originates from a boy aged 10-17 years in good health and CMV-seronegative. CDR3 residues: CASSLAGRGNTIYF. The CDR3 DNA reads TGCGCCAGCAGCTTGGCGGGGAGAGGAAACACCATATATTTT. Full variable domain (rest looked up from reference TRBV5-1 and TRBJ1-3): KAGVTQTPRYLIKTRGQQVTLSCSPISGHRSVSWYQQTPGQGLQFLFEYFSETQRNKGNFPGRFSGRQFSNSRSEMNVSTLELGDSALYLCASSLAGRGNTIYFGEGSWLTVV.